Shown below are 7 T cell receptor beta chains from a single sample sequenced in a study of blood T cell repertoires in COVID-19. The repertoire was sequenced with immunoSEQ multiplex PCR; TCRdb's copy has only in-frame clones and lacks some. The sample lists about 120,000 clones; around nine tenths were seen once. The sample consisted of peripheral blood. The source of these receptors is a woman between 50 and 59 years old with acute or convalescent COVID-19.

The V gene is TRBV28, the J gene TRBJ1-5, with D unresolved. Trimming left V 1 base short and J 0 bases short, with 7 bases between. The CDR3 extends over 15 amino acids. From germline, CDR1 is MDHEN and CDR2 SYDVKM. This CDR3 reads CASSLYEYSNQPQHF. The CDR3 nucleotides are TGTGCCAGCAGTTTATATGAGTATAGCAATCAGCCCCAGCATTTT.

The gene calls are TRBV10-2 and TRBJ1-6; no definite D call. V lost 2 bases to trimming and J lost 16 bases, with 12 bases between them. This CDR3 comprises 12 residues. Germline CDR1 is WSHSY and CDR2 is SAAADI. The chain's CDR3 is CASSEDYLGLHF. CDR3 in DNA: TGCGCCAGCAGTGAGGACTACCTCGGACTCCACTTT.

CDR3: CASSPGGESQYF. CDR3 sequence (DNA): TGTGCCAGCAGCCCCGGGGGGGAGTCGCAGTATTTT. This chain links TRBV14 with TRBJ2-3, with 8 bases fitting TRBD2. The CDR3 totals 12 residues. Germline trimming cut 4 bases from V and 10 bases from J; bases unmatched to any gene: 4. CDR1 and CDR2 (germline): SGHDN, FVKESK.

The chain is built from TRBV10-3 and TRBJ2-2; 13 nucleotides match TRBD2. CDR1 is ENHRY, CDR2 SYGVKD, per germline. V dropped 7 bases and J dropped 6; count of bases not matched to a gene: 8. This CDR3 has 16 amino acids. The CDR3 coding sequence is TGTGCCATCAAACGACTAGCGGGAGGTCGGGCCGGGGAGCTGTTTTTT. Its protein product is CAIKRLAGGRAGELFF.

V usage is TRBV10-1 and J usage is TRBJ1-2; D possibly corresponds to TRBD1 (6 bases). V lost 6 bases, J lost 0 bases, and 14 bases lay in between. CDR1 and CDR2 from the germline V gene are WNHNN and SYGVQD (reference sequence). The CDR3 has 15 amino acids. CDR3 bases: TGCGCCAGCAGAACCGGGACACCTGCTAACTATGGCTACACCTTC. Translating it yields CASRTGTPANYGYTF.

This clone was seen once. V gene TRBV5-4 combines with J gene TRBJ2-1; 10 nucleotides line up with TRBD2. Unmatched junction bases numbered 6, after V lost 2 bases and J lost 7 bases. The CDR3 is 15 residues long. Germline V gene data show CDR1 as SGHNT and CDR2 as YYREEE (reference sequence). The CDR3 protein is CASSFSGRTRNEQFF. CDR3 DNA sequence: TGTGCCAGCAGCTTTAGCGGGAGGACGCGGAATGAGCAGTTCTTC. Full variable domain (remainder filled in from reference TRBV5-4 and TRBJ2-1): ETGVTQSPTHLIKTRGQQVTLRCSSQSGHNTVSWYQQALGQGPQFIFQYYREEENGRGNFPPRFSGLQFPNYSSELNVNALELDDSALYLCASSFSGRTRNEQFFGPGTRLTVL.

The V gene is TRBV24-1, the J gene TRBJ2-7; TRBD1 agrees at 8 bases. Germline CDR1 and CDR2: KGHDR and SFDVKD. V shed 7 bases, J shed 3 bases, and the junction held 10 bases outside the gene matches. The CDR3 totals 15 residues. This chain's CDR3 is CATRTFGQGIYEQYF. The CDR3 nucleotides read TGTGCCACCAGGACTTTCGGACAGGGAATCTACGAGCAGTACTTC.